Each of the 16 T cell receptor delta chains below was sequenced from the same sample in a study of gamma-delta chains in newborns, infants, children. With CATT, TCRdb re-called clones from the reads. The sample lists 5,700 or so delta-chain clones, roughly 2.7% occurring once. The sample consisted of blood. The receptors were gathered from a child who was a newborn, infant or young child, either healthy, febrile or measles-vaccinated (not recorded which).

This clone is labeled as medium-sized. Other DNA sequences of this sample code for an identical CDR3. CDR3 sequence reads: CACDTAGGTWDTRQMFF. In DNA, the CDR3 is TGTGCCTGTGACACCGCCGGGGGGACCTGGGACACCCGACAGATGTTTTTC. The V gene is TRDV2, the J gene TRDJ3, with D perhaps matching TRDD3 (6 bases). The V gene's germline CDR1 is GEAIGNYY and CDR2 EKD. This CDR3 is built from 17 residues. Between the trimmed V and J ends, which lost 0 bases and 2 bases, there was a span of 10 bases.

This clone was seen more than once but under ten times. The chain employs TRDV2 and TRDJ3; 9 nucleotides match TRDD3. V dropped 3 bases and J dropped 0; count of bases not matched to a gene: 8. Germline V gene sequence: CDR1 GEAIGNYY, CDR2 EKD. The CDR3 is made up of 19 amino acids. CDR3 sequence: CACDYWGSEVSWDTRQMFF. The CDR3 DNA sequence: TGTGCCTGTGACTACTGGGGGAGTGAGGTCTCCTGGGACACCCGACAGATGTTTTTC.

In its sample, this clone ranks as medium-sized (0.01 to 0.1%). V usage is TRDV2 and J usage is TRDJ3, with a tentative D call TRDD3 (6 bases). V lost 1 base to trimming and J lost 0 bases, with 18 bases between them. Per the germline V gene, CDR1 is GEAIGNYY and CDR2 is EKD. The CDR3 runs 20 residues. The CDR3 nucleotides are TGTGCCTGTGACACGATTTCGGGGGACCTCAGCTCCTGGGACACCCGACAGATGTTTTTC. This gives the protein CACDTISGDLSSWDTRQMFF.

A note on this clone: The sample contains more than one DNA sequence encoding this CDR3. The V gene is TRDV2, the J gene TRDJ3; 7 bases are a match to TRDD3. Looked up from germline, CDR1 is GEAIGNYY and CDR2 is EKD. V was clipped by 0 bases and J by 0 bases; unmatched bases: 10. The CDR3 extends over 20 amino acids. CDR3 loop: CACDTVLGMHSSWDTRQMFF. CDR3 nucleotides: TGTGCCTGTGACACCGTACTGGGGATGCACAGCTCCTGGGACACCCGACAGATGTTTTTC.

Remarks on this clone: It differs at one base from a far larger clone, so likely a read error. This specimen includes other DNA sequences encoding the same CDR3. The V and J genes are TRDV2 and TRDJ1, with 13 bases fitting TRDD3. Germline CDR1 is GEAIGNYY and CDR2 is EKD. V shed 7 bases, J shed 0 bases, and the junction held 7 bases outside the gene matches. This CDR3 is 16 amino acids long. CDR3 sequence reads: CACDVLGDTYTDKLIF. The CDR3 nucleotides are TGTGCCTGCGACGTACTGGGGGATACGTACACCGATAAACTCATCTTT.

This clone showed up just a few times. J is TRDJ2 and V is TRDV2; TRDD3 might be the D (5 bases). V was clipped by 0 bases and J by 0 bases, with 16 bases between them. The germline CDR1 and CDR2 sequences are GEAIGNYY and EKD. The CDR3 covers 18 residues. The CDR3 loop is CACDTLLGGRSLTAQLFF. For the CDR3, the DNA is TGTGCCTGTGACACCCTATTAGGGGGCCGCTCTTTGACAGCACAACTCTTCTTT.

In regard to this clone: This may come from a read error, since a much larger clone is one base off. Distinct nucleotide sequences in the sample also encode this CDR3. The chain carries TRDV2 and TRDJ3, with 9 bases aligning to TRDD3. Germline CDR1 reads GEAIGNYY; CDR2 reads EKD. The CDR3 contains 18 residues. The CDR3 reads CACDTVGGYSWDTRQMFF. The CDR3 bases are TGTGCCTGCGACACCGTTGGGGGATACTCCTGGGACACCCGACAGATGTTTTTC.

This clone has only a few counts. The protein TCRdb gives is from a much larger clone and does not agree with this DNA's translation at residue 12, likely a read error; the protein shown here comes from the DNA. V usage is TRDV2 and J usage is TRDJ1, with D perhaps TRDD3 (5 bases). Germline V CDR1 and CDR2: GEAIGNYY, EKD. This CDR3 contains 14 residues. The CDR3 nucleotides read TGTGCCTGTGACACCGTCGAGGGATCCGATAAACCCATCTTT. Amino acid sequence: CACDTVEGSDKPIF.

This clone turned up a few times. The germline gene is not matched at one end of the junction; a read error may be the cause. This specimen includes other DNA sequences encoding the same CDR3. The chain uses TRDV1 and TRDJ1; D possibly matches TRDD2 or TRDD3 (5 bases each). This CDR3 has 19 amino acids. CDR1 and CDR2 (germline): TSWWSYY, QGS. The CDR3 region has the DNA TGTGCCCTTGGGGTCCGGGCCTTCTTCGGGATGTTTACTACCGATAAACTCATCTTT. This translates into CALGVRAFFGMFTTDKLIF.

Remarks on this clone: A read error is possible here, since a much larger clone lies one base away. V is TRDV2 and J is TRDJ3, with TRDD3 matching 11 bases. V lost 3 bases, J lost 0 bases, and 9 bases stayed unmatched. Per germline, CDR1 GEAIGNYY and CDR2 EKD. This CDR3 spans 20 amino acids. The CDR3 sequence is CACDALLGDTSSWDTRQMFF. DNA of the CDR3: TGTGCCTGTGACGCCCTTCTGGGGGATACAAGCTCCTGGGACACCCGACAGATGTTTTTC.

By proportion, this clone is medium-sized. Given a much more abundant clone one base away, this may be a read error. This chain links TRDV2 with TRDJ3; TRDD3 matches 8 bases. The V and J ends lost 1 base and 0 bases, in that order; junction bases with no gene match: 4. Germline V CDR1 and CDR2: GEAIGNYY, EKD. The CDR3 is made up of 18 amino acids. The CDR3 DNA follows: TGTGCCTGTGACACTGGGGGATCCAGCTCCTGGGACACCCGACAGATGTTTTTC. As protein: CACDTGGSSSWDTRQMFF.

For this clone: The amino acid sequence in TCRdb belongs to a much larger clone and departs from this DNA's translation at residue 12, likely a sequencing read error; the sequence shown is translated from the DNA. The chain uses TRDV2 and TRDJ1; 11 bases match TRDD3. From germline, CDR1 is GEAIGNYY and CDR2 EKD. CDR3 length equals 14 residues. The chain's CDR3 is CACDYWGIDDKPIF. In DNA, the CDR3 is TGTGCCTGTGACTACTGGGGGATAGACGATAAACCCATCTTT.

Concerning this clone itself: A far larger clone lies a single base away; this is likely a read error. The CDR3: CACDTAGGYWDARQMFF. CDR3 DNA sequence: TGTGCCTGTGACACCGCTGGGGGATACTGGGACGCCCGACAGATGTTTTTC. This chain uses TRDV2 with TRDJ3, with 11 bases lining up with TRDD3. The CDR3 spans 17 residues. CDR1 GEAIGNYY and CDR2 EKD come from the germline V gene.

The chain carries TRDV2 and TRDJ3; D call uncertain. The CDR3 is 20 amino acids. The germline CDR1 and CDR2 sequences are GEAIGNYY and EKD. V lost 1 base, J lost 0 bases, and 18 bases lay in between. The DNA for the CDR3 is TGTGCCTGTGACACAATTAGAGGATTCGGAAGCTCCTGGGACACCCGACAGATGTTTTTC. Translating gives CACDTIRGFGSSWDTRQMFF.

This clone was counted between two and nine times. Relative to the germline gene, one junction end is altered; a read error may explain this. Other DNA sequences in this sample translate to the same CDR3. The J gene is TRDJ3, the V gene TRDV2; 11 positions match TRDD3. CDR1 and CDR2 from the germline V gene are GEAIGNYY and EKD. This CDR3 spans 20 amino acids. The CDR3 region is CACDTAGGYRGSWDTRQMFF. The DNA of the CDR3 is TGTGCCTGTGACACCGCTGGGGGATACCGCGGATCCTGGGACACCCGCCAGATGTTTTTC.

This clone is classed as medium-sized. The chain employs TRDV2 and TRDJ1, with TRDD3 matching 11 bases. V trimming: 0 bases; J trimming: 3 bases; junction bases outside the gene matches: 2. CDR3 size: 15 residues. Per germline, CDR1 GEAIGNYY and CDR2 EKD. The CDR3 sequence: CACDTWGIRADKLIF. The CDR3 coding sequence is TGTGCCTGTGACACCTGGGGGATACGCGCCGATAAACTCATCTTT.